Presented here are 5 T cell receptor beta chains from one specimen sequenced in a study of T cells in tuberculosis. Profiling relied on immunoSEQ multiplex PCR, and the TCRdb table lists in-frame clones only, not all of them. The sample lists 25,000 to 35,000 clones, under 95% seen once, with about 7.8% in the top ten. The sequenced sample was PBMCs. All receptors come from a donor under 30 with latent tuberculosis or without tuberculosis infection. Some clones in this sample may be carry-over from other donors' samples.

The V gene is TRBV6-6, the J gene TRBJ2-1; no clear D gene. V dropped 0 bases and J dropped 9 bases, with 6 bases sitting between them. The germline V gene encodes CDR1 MNHNY and CDR2 SVGAGI (reference sequence). This CDR3 contains 12 residues. CDR3 bases: TGTGCCAGCAGTTACTCCCCGCGTGAGCAGTTCTTC. Its protein is CASSYSPREQFF.

This chain connects TRBV6-5 to TRBJ2-1; TRBD2 might be the D (6 bases). The CDR3 extends over 11 amino acids. The V and J ends lost 7 bases and 8 bases respectively, with 9 bases between them. Per the germline V gene, CDR1 is MNHEY and CDR2 is SVGAGI. This chain's CDR3 is CASIGTHEQFF. CDR3 nucleotide sequence: TGTGCCAGCATCGGGACTCATGAGCAGTTCTTC.

This clone appeared a single time. CDR3 sequence: CATEGPAGTDTQYF. The CDR3 nucleotides read TGTGCCACCGAGGGTCCCGCGGGCACAGATACGCAGTATTTT. The chain combines TRBV15 with TRBJ2-3, with D possibly being TRBD2 (5 bases). CDR3 size: 14 residues. Looked up from germline, CDR1 is LNHNV and CDR2 is YYDKDF (reference sequence). Trimming shortened V by 8 bases and J by 1 base, and 13 bases separated the two germline ends. The full variable domain, completed using reference TRBV15 and TRBJ2-3, is DAMVIQNPRYQVTQFGKPVTLSCSQTLNHNVMYWYQQKSSQAPKLLFHYYDKDFNNEADTPDNFQSRRPNTSFCFLDIRSPGLGDTAMYLCATEGPAGTDTQYFGPGTRLTVL.

The genes are TRBV2 and TRBJ1-2; D remains unclear. Trimming cost V 1 base and J 4 bases, with 13 bases left between them. The germline V gene encodes CDR1 SNHLY and CDR2 FYNNEI. There are 15 residues in the CDR3. This chain's CDR3 is CASSEGREDGYGYTF. CDR3 in DNA: TGTGCCAGCAGTGAAGGGAGGGAGGATGGCTATGGCTACACCTTC.

This clone was seen a single time. The chain carries TRBV2 and TRBJ2-3; perhaps TRBD2 as D (6 bases). Germline CDR1 is SNHLY and CDR2 is FYNNEI. The CDR3 covers 14 residues. The ends were cut back, 7 bases at V and 4 bases at J, with 15 bases in the middle. CDR3 loop: CASKMGGRADTQYF. In DNA form, the CDR3 reads TGTGCCAGCAAAATGGGGGGAAGGGCAGATACGCAGTATTTT.